Only a few counts were recorded for the clone carrying this T cell receptor beta chain. Original processing notes: Estimated nucleated cell counts came from reference gene primer amplification. The data were produced by immunoSEQ multiplex PCR, yet TCRdb's version contains in-frame clones alone and is incomplete. That table furnishes V, J and clone size, whereas the DNA furnished D and trimming. The sample carries some 130,000 clones, over 60% recorded once. The record originates from a study of blood T cell repertoires in COVID-19. Study summary: COVID-19 samples collected from the United States, Italy and Spain covered acute and convalescent phases. Sources were T cells, B-cell-depleted T cells, or PBMCs; the material itself was cDNA or gDNA.

This CDR3 is 15 amino acids long. Germline CDR1 is SGDLS and CDR2 is YYNGEE. V lost 4 bases and J lost 4; bases outside the gene matches: 6. Sequenced sample: peripheral blood. The sequence was obtained from a woman in her 70s with acute or convalescent COVID-19. The rearrangement joins TRBV9 to TRBJ2-2, with TRBD1 matching over 8 bases. The CDR3 is CASSFQGAGTGELFF. In nucleotides, the CDR3 is TGTGCCAGCAGCTTTCAGGGGGCGGGCACCGGGGAGCTGTTTTTT.